This is a list of T cell receptor beta chains from one sample in a study of Tregs in tolerant kidney transplant recipients. The repertoire was sequenced with immunoSEQ multiplex PCR; TCRdb's copy has only in-frame clones and lacks some. This sample has under 80,000 clones, with 75% to 90% found just once. The sample was Tregs from blood, taken before the transplant. The receptor set was obtained from a human donor who received a combined kidney and bone marrow transplant. CDR3s include the opening cysteine and the closing phenylalanine or tryptophan. The order of the fields is CDR3 DNA, CDR3 protein, J gene, V gene, D gene, clone size. A D gene is named only where the DNA matches it firmly. Size is stated for part of the rows, as once, few or many counts, or as a class when the clone is expanded.

CDR3nt: TGCGCCAGCAGCCAAACGGACTATGGCTACACCTTC
CDR3aa: CASSQTDYGYTF
j_gene: TRBJ1-2
v_gene: TRBV4-1
d_gene: .
abundance: .

CDR3nt: TGTGCCAGCAGTTTATGGGCGGGTTATTACGGCGAGCAGTACTTC
CDR3aa: CASSLWAGYYGEQYF
j_gene: TRBJ2-7
v_gene: TRBV28
d_gene: .
abundance: .

CDR3nt: TGTGCCAGCAGCCCTATGGTTAGGTCCAATGAGCAGTTCTTC
CDR3aa: CASSPMVRSNEQFF
j_gene: TRBJ2-1
v_gene: TRBV7-9
d_gene: .
abundance: .

CDR3nt: TGTGCCAGCAGACTGACAGCGGGAGTGGAGAAGACCCAGTACTTC
CDR3aa: CASRLTAGVEKTQYF
j_gene: TRBJ2-5
v_gene: TRBV7-2
d_gene: TRBD2
abundance: .

CDR3nt: TGTGCCAGCGCCTGGGGGAGGGGAGAGGACTATGGCTACACCTTC
CDR3aa: CASAWGRGEDYGYTF
j_gene: TRBJ1-2
v_gene: TRBV7-2
d_gene: .
abundance: .

CDR3nt: TGTGCCAGCTCACCAAATAGAAGTTCGGGTGGCTACACCTTC
CDR3aa: CASSPNRSSGGYTF
j_gene: TRBJ1-2
v_gene: TRBV18
d_gene: .
abundance: .

CDR3nt: TGTGCCTGGACTCTTCCCGGGACTAGCTTGTCCTACGAGCAGTACTTC
CDR3aa: CAWTLPGTSLSYEQYF
j_gene: TRBJ2-7
v_gene: TRBV30
d_gene: TRBD2
abundance: once

CDR3nt: TGTGCCTGGAACGTAGGGGTTTCTGAAGCTTTCTTT
CDR3aa: CAWNVGVSEAFF
j_gene: TRBJ1-1
v_gene: TRBV30
d_gene: .
abundance: .

CDR3nt: TGTGCCAGCAGCCCGCCCCCCCCAGGGTGGGGGGAGACCCAGTACTTC
CDR3aa: CASSPPPPGWGETQYF
j_gene: TRBJ2-5
v_gene: TRBV4-2
d_gene: .
abundance: .

CDR3nt: TGTGCCAGCACCCCGGGGACAGGGGGCTTCTACGAGCAGTACTTC
CDR3aa: CASTPGTGGFYEQYF
j_gene: TRBJ2-7
v_gene: TRBV28
d_gene: TRBD1
abundance: .

CDR3nt: TGTGCCAGCAGTGAAGGGTTCTATGGCTACACCTTC
CDR3aa: CASSEGFYGYTF
j_gene: TRBJ1-2
v_gene: TRBV6-5
d_gene: .
abundance: .

CDR3nt: TGTGCCAGCAGTTTACGTGTAGGGAGCTACAATGAGCAGTTCTTC
CDR3aa: CASSLRVGSYNEQFF
j_gene: TRBJ2-1
v_gene: TRBV28
d_gene: .
abundance: .

CDR3nt: TGTGCCAGCACTCCCAGGACTGCCCACTACGAGCAGTACTTC
CDR3aa: CASTPRTAHYEQYF
j_gene: TRBJ2-7
v_gene: TRBV6-1
d_gene: .
abundance: .

CDR3nt: TGTGCCAGCAGCTTGGACAGAACAGATACGCAGTATTTT
CDR3aa: CASSLDRTDTQYF
j_gene: TRBJ2-3
v_gene: TRBV11-2
d_gene: .
abundance: .

CDR3nt: TGTGCCAGCAGCCGAGACCCGACTAGCCCAGATACGCAGTATTTT
CDR3aa: CASSRDPTSPDTQYF
j_gene: TRBJ2-3
v_gene: TRBV6-6
d_gene: TRBD2
abundance: .

CDR3nt: TGTGCCAGCAGTTTCACTAGCGGGGGCCGTTTCTACGAGCAGTACTTC
CDR3aa: CASSFTSGGRFYEQYF
j_gene: TRBJ2-7
v_gene: TRBV27
d_gene: TRBD2
abundance: .

CDR3nt: TGCGCCAGCAGCCCCGGGTTCCGGGGGGCTGGAAACACCATATATTTT
CDR3aa: CASSPGFRGAGNTIYF
j_gene: TRBJ1-3
v_gene: TRBV5-1
d_gene: .
abundance: .

CDR3nt: TGTGCCAGAAGCCCAACACCCGACAGTGACGAAGAAAAACTGTTTTTT
CDR3aa: CARSPTPDSDEEKLFF
j_gene: TRBJ1-4
v_gene: TRBV5-5
d_gene: .
abundance: .

CDR3nt: TGTGCCAGCAGCTCCACCGGGACAGACCCCTTCGAGCAGTACTTC
CDR3aa: CASSSTGTDPFEQYF
j_gene: TRBJ2-7
v_gene: TRBV7-2
d_gene: TRBD1
abundance: .

CDR3nt: TGTGCCAGCAGCTCAATTTGGTGGAACCAAACCTCCTACGAGCAGTACTTC
CDR3aa: CASSSIWWNQTSYEQYF
j_gene: TRBJ2-7
v_gene: TRBV2
d_gene: .
abundance: .

CDR3nt: TGTGCCAGCAGCCTTCTGTGGGGAATCGGGTGGTGCGGGAACAATAGCAATCAGCCCCAGCATTTT
CDR3aa: CASSLLWGIGWCGNNSNQPQHF
j_gene: TRBJ1-5
v_gene: TRBV14
d_gene: .
abundance: .

CDR3nt: TGTGCCAGTAGTCGACTCGGGTCCACAGATACGCAGTATTTT
CDR3aa: CASSRLGSTDTQYF
j_gene: TRBJ2-3
v_gene: TRBV19
d_gene: .
abundance: .

CDR3nt: TGTGCCTGGAGTGTAAACACCCTCTCCTACGAGCAGTACTTC
CDR3aa: CAWSVNTLSYEQYF
j_gene: TRBJ2-7
v_gene: TRBV30
d_gene: .
abundance: .

CDR3nt: TGCAGCGTGGGGACTGGGGACAATGAGCAGTTCTTC
CDR3aa: CSVGTGDNEQFF
j_gene: TRBJ2-1
v_gene: TRBV29-1
d_gene: .
abundance: .

CDR3nt: TGTGCCAGCAGCCGTGTGACAGGGAGACTGGGGGAGACCCAGTACTTC
CDR3aa: CASSRVTGRLGETQYF
j_gene: TRBJ2-5
v_gene: TRBV11-2
d_gene: TRBD1
abundance: .

CDR3nt: TGTGCCAGCAGTCCGGGAGTAAATGAGCAGTTCTTC
CDR3aa: CASSPGVNEQFF
j_gene: TRBJ2-1
v_gene: TRBV6-5
d_gene: .
abundance: .

CDR3nt: TGTGCCAGCTCCCCGGGACTAGTCCACAATGAGCAGTTCTTC
CDR3aa: CASSPGLVHNEQFF
j_gene: TRBJ2-1
v_gene: TRBV2
d_gene: TRBD2
abundance: .

CDR3nt: TGCGCCAGCAGCTTGGAACCCAGGGACCCCCGCTACGAGCAGTACTTC
CDR3aa: CASSLEPRDPRYEQYF
j_gene: TRBJ2-7
v_gene: TRBV5-1
d_gene: .
abundance: .

CDR3nt: TGTGCCAGCAGCTTGGAAGTAGATACGCAGTATTTT
CDR3aa: CASSLEVDTQYF
j_gene: TRBJ2-3
v_gene: TRBV5-6
d_gene: .
abundance: .

CDR3nt: TGTGCCAGTAGTATAGGCCGGGACAGGAACTATGGCTACACCTTC
CDR3aa: CASSIGRDRNYGYTF
j_gene: TRBJ1-2
v_gene: TRBV19
d_gene: TRBD1
abundance: .

CDR3nt: TGTGCCAGCAGCAACCATCAAGAGACCCAGTACTTC
CDR3aa: CASSNHQETQYF
j_gene: TRBJ2-5
v_gene: TRBV6-6
d_gene: .
abundance: few

CDR3nt: TGCGCCAGCAGCTTGGGAGTCTCTGGAAACACCATATATTTT
CDR3aa: CASSLGVSGNTIYF
j_gene: TRBJ1-3
v_gene: TRBV5-1
d_gene: .
abundance: .

CDR3nt: TGTGCCAGCAGCCCCGGACGGTTCGATTCCTACAATGAGCAGTTCTTC
CDR3aa: CASSPGRFDSYNEQFF
j_gene: TRBJ2-1
v_gene: TRBV11-3
d_gene: .
abundance: .

CDR3nt: TGTGCCAGCAGCGTTGATACAGGGAAGAGGTCCTACGAGCAGTACTTC
CDR3aa: CASSVDTGKRSYEQYF
j_gene: TRBJ2-7
v_gene: TRBV9
d_gene: .
abundance: .

CDR3nt: TGCGCCAGCAGTGGGGGCGCGGTCACCGGGGAGCTGTTTTTT
CDR3aa: CASSGGAVTGELFF
j_gene: TRBJ2-2
v_gene: TRBV5-1
d_gene: .
abundance: .

CDR3nt: TGTGCCAGCAGCGCGACCGCGGACGGCTACTCTGGAAACACCATATATTTT
CDR3aa: CASSATADGYSGNTIYF
j_gene: TRBJ1-3
v_gene: TRBV9
d_gene: .
abundance: .

CDR3nt: TGTGCCAGCACCCTGGGGCGGCGAATATCTATCGCCGGGGACAACTTCTACGAGCAGTACTTC
CDR3aa: CASTLGRRISIAGDNFYEQYF
j_gene: TRBJ2-7
v_gene: TRBV28
d_gene: .
abundance: .

CDR3nt: TGTGCCAGCAGTTACTTGGGGACTGAAGCTTTCTTT
CDR3aa: CASSYLGTEAFF
j_gene: TRBJ1-1
v_gene: TRBV6-6
d_gene: .
abundance: .

CDR3nt: TGCGCCAGCGCCAGGGGCACAGGGGGACGCACAGATACGCAGTATTTT
CDR3aa: CASARGTGGRTDTQYF
j_gene: TRBJ2-3
v_gene: TRBV10-1
d_gene: TRBD1
abundance: .

CDR3nt: TGTGCCAGCAGCCCACCGGGACTAGCGGGAGTCTCTAGCAGGGAGACGCAGTATTTT
CDR3aa: CASSPPGLAGVSSRETQYF
j_gene: TRBJ2-3
v_gene: TRBV9
d_gene: TRBD2
abundance: .

CDR3nt: TGTGCCAGCAGTTTAAGGGACAGACCATACTATGGCTACACCTTC
CDR3aa: CASSLRDRPYYGYTF
j_gene: TRBJ1-2
v_gene: TRBV28
d_gene: TRBD1
abundance: .